These 28 T cell receptor beta chains were all obtained from the same sample, sequenced in a study of T cells after yellow fever vaccination. TCRdb processed the 5' RACE reads anew with MiXCR; each CDR3 protein has one entry. The sample comprises more than 9,500 distinct CDR3 sequences, 5.8% of which are singletons, and roughly 0.87% rests with the top ten. Source: PBMCs, either bulk or a sorted T-cell subset (CD4+, CD8+, memory, or dextramer-sorted; not recorded which), taken on the day of the yellow fever booster vaccination. The receptors stem from a man aged 25-45 years who received the YFV17D yellow fever vaccine.

This clonotype was detected ten times or more. This chain links TRBV5-1 with TRBJ2-5; 8 bases map to TRBD1. Germline CDR1 SGHRS, CDR2 YFSETQ. The V gene end was trimmed by 3 bases and the J gene end by 9 bases; junction bases not matched to a gene: 10. The CDR3 is 14 residues long. DNA for the CDR3: TGCGCCAGCAGCTCCGGGACAGGAGACGGGGCCCAGTACTTC. This codes for CASSSGTGDGAQYF.

This clonotype was counted ten times or more. This chain links TRBV30 with TRBJ1-5, with a possible D match to TRBD1 (5 bases). This CDR3 comprises 15 residues. V lost 0 bases and J lost 4, with 13 bases in between. Germline V lookup: CDR1 GTSNPN, CDR2 SVGIG (reference sequence). Here the CDR3 DNA reads TGTGCCTGGAGTGTACGGGGGGATCTGAATCAGCCCCAGCATTTT. This translates into CAWSVRGDLNQPQHF. Full variable domain (missing parts from reference TRBV30 and TRBJ1-5): SQTIHQWPATLVQPVGSPLSLECTVEGTSNPNLYWYRQAAGRGLQLLFYSVGIGQISSEVPQNLSASRPQDRQFILSSKKLLLSDSGFYLCAWSVRGDLNQPQHFGDGTRLSIL.

The rearrangement links TRBV5-1 to TRBJ1-1; D unclear. There are 13 residues in the CDR3. Germline lookup yields CDR1 SGHRS and CDR2 YFSETQ. V was cut by 0 bases and J by 8 bases, with 11 bases left in between. CDR3 DNA sequence: TGCGCCAGCAGCTTGGAGAGCGGGCAAGAAGCTTTCTTT. It codes for CASSLESGQEAFF.

This clonotype has a count of ten or more. The chain couples TRBV7-2 to TRBJ1-2, with TRBD1 as a possible D gene (6 bases). The CDR3 loop spans 19 amino acids. Trimming pared 2 bases from V and 0 bases from J, leaving 22 bases between. In germline, CDR1 is SGHTA, CDR2 FQGNSA. The DNA of the CDR3 is TGTGCCAGCAGCTTATTACCATGGGAGGGCAGGGGTCCTAACTATGGCTACACCTTC. Its protein product is CASSLLPWEGRGPNYGYTF.

The chain carries TRBV10-3 and TRBJ1-2, with D unresolved. Germline CDR1 ENHRY, CDR2 SYGVKD. This CDR3 region has 13 residues. The V and J ends lost 0 bases and 5 bases respectively, with 7 bases between them. CDR3 region: CAISESGEYGYTF. In DNA form, the CDR3 reads TGTGCCATCAGTGAGTCTGGGGAGTATGGCTACACCTTC.

This clonotype is labeled as medium-sized. The chain joins TRBV10-3 to TRBJ2-4; D unclear. Germline V CDR1 and CDR2: ENHRY, SYGVKD. The CDR3 consists of 13 residues. V dropped 0 bases and J dropped 4 bases, with 4 bases sitting between them. CDR3: CAISESGKNIQYF. CDR3 sequence (DNA): TGTGCCATCAGTGAGTCCGGAAAAAACATTCAGTACTTC.

This clonotype was observed at least ten times. The chain combines TRBV5-4 with TRBJ2-5, with 8 bases that match TRBD2. Trimming took 3 bases from V and 0 from J; bases not matched to a gene: 16. This CDR3 has 19 amino acids. Per the germline V gene, CDR1 is SGHNT and CDR2 is YYREEE (reference sequence). The CDR3 nucleotides are TGTGCCAGCAGCTCCCTATTGGGGCTAGCGGGTAGTTACCAAGAGACCCAGTACTTC. Its protein product is CASSSLLGLAGSYQETQYF.

This clonotype showed up many times. The chain employs TRBV4-1 and TRBJ2-5; 10 bases match TRBD2. The V gene end was trimmed by 0 bases and the J gene end by 5 bases; junction bases not matched to a gene: 6. This CDR3 contains 16 residues. Per the germline V gene, CDR1 is MGHRA and CDR2 is YSYEKL. The CDR3 region is CASSQDGASGSETQYF. CDR3 DNA sequence: TGCGCCAGCAGCCAAGATGGAGCTAGCGGGAGTGAGACCCAGTACTTC.

This clonotype was seen many times. This chain links TRBV5-1 with TRBJ1-6; a weak D match, TRBD1 (6 bases). The CDR3 consists of 16 residues. The V and J ends lost 5 bases and 9 bases respectively, with 21 bases between them. The germline CDR1 and CDR2 sequences are SGHRS and YFSETQ. CDR3: CASRRTDGGQSSPLHF. The CDR3 DNA is TGCGCCAGCAGGCGTACAGACGGGGGGCAGAGTTCACCCCTCCACTTT.

This clonotype was seen ten or more times. The rearrangement links TRBV5-6 to TRBJ2-1; D unclear. Between the trimmed V and J ends, which lost 0 bases and 6 bases, there was a span of 10 bases. Per the germline V gene, CDR1 is SGHDT and CDR2 is YYEEEE. The CDR3 runs to 14 residues. The CDR3 reads CASSLVPESNEQFF. DNA of the CDR3: TGTGCCAGCAGCTTGGTCCCAGAGAGCAATGAGCAGTTCTTC.

Sample share makes this clonotype medium-sized. The genes are TRBV5-1 and TRBJ2-1, with TRBD1 matching over 8 bases. Germline CDR1 and CDR2: SGHRS and YFSETQ. Trimming took 0 bases from V and 4 from J; bases not matched to a gene: 3. The CDR3 totals 15 residues. CDR3 loop: CASSLAGGLYNEQFF. The CDR3, as DNA: TGCGCCAGCAGCTTGGCAGGGGGCCTGTACAATGAGCAGTTCTTC. Based on the CDR3 plus reference TRBV5-1 and TRBJ2-1, the full variable domain is KAGVTQTPRYLIKTRGQQVTLSCSPISGHRSVSWYQQTPGQGLQFLFEYFSETQRNKGNFPGRFSGRQFSNSRSEMNVSTLELGDSALYLCASSLAGGLYNEQFFGPGTRLTVL.

This clonotype appeared a few times. The V gene is TRBV11-2, the J gene TRBJ2-1; the D gene is possibly TRBD2 (7 bases). Trimming pared 2 bases from V and 2 bases from J, leaving 22 bases between. This CDR3 is built from 19 residues. CDR1 SGHAT and CDR2 FQNNGV come from the germline V gene. CDR3 nucleotides: TGTGCCAGCAGCTTAAACCTAGCGGTCCCAGGGGAGGCCTACAATGAGCAGTTCTTC. This sequence encodes CASSLNLAVPGEAYNEQFF.

This clonotype appeared many times. The chain links TRBV20-1 to TRBJ2-1; the match to TRBD2 covers 11 bases. V shed 3 bases and J 10 bases; nucleotides not matched to a gene: 8. Germline assignment: CDR1 DFQATT and CDR2 SNEGSKA (reference sequence). There are 14 residues in the CDR3. The DNA of the CDR3 is TGCAGTGCTAGGGTTAGCGGGAGGGCCCGCGAGCAGTTCTTC. Protein product: CSARVSGRAREQFF.

This clonotype rates as medium-sized. J is TRBJ2-2 and V is TRBV2, with D perhaps assigned TRBD1 or TRBD2 (7 bases each). Germline CDR1 and CDR2: SNHLY and FYNNEI. The length of the CDR3 is 15 residues. V was trimmed by 6 bases and J by 5 bases, leaving 16 bases between them. CDR3 protein: CASREGASGTGELFF. CDR3 coding DNA: TGTGCCAGCAGGGAGGGGGCTAGCGGAACCGGGGAGCTGTTTTTT.

This clonotype was recorded a few times. The J gene is TRBJ2-5, the V gene TRBV12-5, with D hard to call. This CDR3 region has 14 residues. Germline-derived CDR1 and CDR2 are LGHNT and FRNRAP. The V and J ends lost 5 bases and 5 bases respectively, with 15 bases between them. The DNA of the CDR3 is TGTGCTAGTGGTCCACCCGGCGCGGTTGAGACCCAGTACTTC. Translated: CASGPPGAVETQYF.

Within the sample, this clonotype is medium-sized. The chain is built from TRBV28 and TRBJ2-1, with a weak D call TRBD1 (6 bases). Per the germline V gene, CDR1 is MDHEN and CDR2 is SYDVKM. The CDR3 runs to 12 residues. V lost 10 bases to trimming and J lost 1 base, with 8 bases between them. The CDR3 region has the DNA TGTGCCACCGGACAGTCCTACAATGAGCAGTTCTTC. Translated: CATGQSYNEQFF.

This clonotype was found many times. The chain couples TRBV2 to TRBJ2-7, with 16 bases lining up with TRBD2. V shed 8 bases, J shed 4 bases, and the junction held 8 bases outside the gene matches. The CDR3 contains 16 residues. CDR1 is SNHLY and CDR2 is FYNNEI in the germline V gene. The DNA of the CDR3 is TGTGCCAGCGGGAGGGGACTAGCGGGAGGGAGATACGAGCAGTACTTC. Its translation: CASGRGLAGGRYEQYF.

By share, this clonotype counts as medium-sized. This chain links TRBV6-4 with TRBJ2-2; no clear D gene. Germline V gene sequence: CDR1 MRHNA, CDR2 SNTAGT. V dropped 3 bases and J dropped 6 bases, with 8 bases sitting between them. The CDR3 is 13 residues long. Here the CDR3 DNA reads TGTGCCAGCAGTGAAATGTATCCCGGGGAGCTGTTTTTT. Protein sequence: CASSEMYPGELFF.

This clonotype occurred a few times. This rearrangement joins TRBV10-3 to TRBJ2-1; TRBD2 matches 10 bases. The CDR3 contains 16 residues. Germline assignment: CDR1 ENHRY and CDR2 SYGVKD. Trimming took 3 bases from V and 4 from J; bases not matched to a gene: 6. CDR3 nucleotide sequence: TGTGCCATCAGTGATCTAGCGGGAGCTGGTTACAATGAGCAGTTCTTC. Its translation is CAISDLAGAGYNEQFF.

This clonotype was seen many times. The chain has TRBV2 and TRBJ2-7; a weak D match, TRBD2 (5 bases). The germline V and J ends were trimmed by 5 bases and 6 bases, with 14 bases remaining between them. The CDR3 is 13 residues long. Germline V gene sequence: CDR1 SNHLY, CDR2 FYNNEI. CDR3 protein: CASSPAEGFEQYF. In nucleotides, the CDR3 is TGTGCCAGCAGTCCGGCAGAGGGTTTCGAGCAGTACTTC.

There are many counts of this clonotype. This sequence joins TRBV3-1 and TRBJ2-1; tentatively, D is TRBD1 (6 bases). Germline CDR1 is LGHDT and CDR2 is YNNKEL (reference sequence). The V gene lost 5 bases and the J gene lost 7 bases, with 9 bases spanning the gap. The CDR3 is 12 amino acids. CDR3 sequence (DNA): TGTGCCAGCAGCTCGAGGGGGAATGAGCAGTTCTTC. Its translation is CASSSRGNEQFF.

This clonotype occurred a few times. One end of the junction is discordant with germline, which a read error may explain. This chain links TRBV12-3 or TRBV12-4 with TRBJ1-4; tentative D call: TRBD1 (5 bases). The CDR3 is 19 amino acids. The CDR3 region is CTSCLARWGSDSTNEKLFF. CDR3 DNA: TGTACCAGCTGTTTAGCGCGGTGGGGGTCGGACTCAACTAATGAAAAACTGTTTTTT.

Many counts were recorded for this clonotype. The chain uses TRBV7-8 and TRBJ2-6; 7 nucleotides match TRBD1. CDR3 length: 16 amino acids. The germline gives CDR1 SGHVS, CDR2 FQNEAQ. The V gene end was trimmed by 5 bases and the J gene end by 1 base; junction bases not matched to a gene: 5. The CDR3 is CASSVHRGSGANVLTF. CDR3 coding DNA: TGTGCCAGCAGCGTCCACAGGGGATCTGGGGCCAACGTCCTGACTTTC. Variable domain in full (rest from reference TRBV7-8 and TRBJ2-6): GAGVSQSPRYKVAKRGQDVALRCDPISGHVSLFWYQQALGQGPEFLTYFQNEAQLDKSGLPSDRFFAERPEGSVSTLKIQRTQQEDSAVYLCASSVHRGSGANVLTFGAGSRLTVL.

This clonotype was seen repeatedly, ten times or more. This sequence joins TRBV12-3 or TRBV12-4 and TRBJ2-1; the match to TRBD2 covers 12 bases. The ends lost 7 bases at V and 1 base at J; junction bases unmatched: 11. The CDR3 is 18 amino acids. The CDR3 bases are TGTGCCAGCATCTCGACTAGCGGGAGTCTGGGGTCCTACAATGAGCAGTTCTTC. This sequence encodes CASISTSGSLGSYNEQFF.

This clonotype has at least ten counts. The rearrangement joins TRBV2 to TRBJ1-6; D possibly corresponds to TRBD1 (5 bases). The CDR3 is made up of 15 amino acids. V gave up 7 bases and J gave up 6 bases, with 16 bases separating them. Germline values: CDR1 SNHLY, CDR2 FYNNEI. The CDR3 here is CASMRDQFGNSPLHF. The CDR3, as DNA: TGTGCCAGCATGAGGGACCAGTTTGGTAATTCACCCCTCCACTTT.

This clonotype is medium-sized. V gene TRBV4-3 combines with J gene TRBJ2-1, with 7 bases aligning to TRBD2. This CDR3 region has 15 residues. Per the germline V gene, CDR1 is LGHNA and CDR2 is YSLEER. Losses at the gene ends were 1 base for V and 3 bases for J; bases not matched to a gene: 3. CDR3 sequence (DNA): TGCGCCAGCAGCCAAGGGGGCGGGAGCTACAATGAGCAGTTCTTC. Translating gives CASSQGGGSYNEQFF.

This clonotype is deemed medium-sized (0.01 to 0.1%). The rearrangement joins TRBV18 to TRBJ1-1; D is uncertain. V was cut by 5 bases and J by 1 base, with 17 bases left in between. The CDR3 totals 16 residues. Germline V gene data show CDR1 as KGHSH and CDR2 as LQKENI. The CDR3 nucleotides are TGTGCCAGCTCATCCGCCGTGGGGTCGGGGAACACTGAAGCTTTCTTT. Amino acid sequence: CASSSAVGSGNTEAFF.

This clonotype was observed at least ten times. The chain uses TRBV5-6 and TRBJ2-1, with D possibly called TRBD1 or TRBD2 (5 bases each). The CDR3 has 17 residues. Between the trimmed V and J ends, which lost 4 bases and 4 bases, there was a span of 21 bases. Germline assignment: CDR1 SGHDT and CDR2 YYEEEE. The CDR3 loop reads CASSEGRAGTIYNEQFF. The DNA of the CDR3 is TGTGCCAGCAGCGAGGGTAGAGCCGGGACCATATACAATGAGCAGTTCTTC. Supplemented by reference TRBV5-6 and TRBJ2-1, the full variable domain reads DAGVTQSPTHLIKTRGQQVTLRCSPKSGHDTVSWYQQALGQGPQFIFQYYEEEERQRGNFPDRFSGHQFPNYSSELNVNALLLGDSALYLCASSEGRAGTIYNEQFFGPGTRLTVL.